Below, 9 T cell receptor beta chains from the same sample are listed, as sequenced in a study of blood T cells in healthy people across ages. The use of a sample-barcoded 5' primer and a J-beta primer mix characterized a second PCR of roughly 6 to 11 cycles. TCRdb re-called the 5' RACE reads with MiXCR, one entry per CDR3 protein. The data contain 800,000 or so distinct CDR3 sequences, around 25% of them singletons. A further study also used this sample, focusing on T cells of mothers and their children.

The sequenced sample was blood. All receptors derive from a boy younger than 18 in good health.

The rearrangement uses TRBV7-3 and TRBJ1-6, with a weak D call TRBD1 (6 bases). This CDR3 contains 15 residues. From germline, CDR1 is SGHTA and CDR2 FQGTGA. The V and J ends lost 2 bases and 5 bases respectively, with 10 bases between them. The CDR3 sequence: CASSLLGADNSPLHF. As DNA, the CDR3 is TGTGCCAGCAGCTTATTGGGGGCGGATAATTCACCCCTCCACTTT. The variable domain in full, with the rest retrieved from reference TRBV7-3 and TRBJ1-6, is GAGVSQTPSNKVTEKGKYVELRCDPISGHTALYWYRQSLGQGPEFLIYFQGTGAADDSGLPNDRFFAVRPEGSVSTLKIQRTERGDSAVYLCASSLLGADNSPLHFGNGTRLTVT.

This rearrangement joins TRBV7-2 to TRBJ2-7; D unclear. This CDR3 has 13 residues. In germline, CDR1 is SGHTA, CDR2 FQGNSA. Trimming took 1 base from V and 5 from J, leaving 9 bases between them. CDR3 protein: CASSLVGRDEQYF. CDR3 bases: TGTGCCAGCAGCTTAGTGGGTAGGGACGAGCAGTACTTC.

This clonotype was found a few times. The J gene is TRBJ2-7, the V gene TRBV4-1; 7 bases line up with TRBD1. The V gene's germline CDR1 is MGHRA and CDR2 YSYEKL. V was clipped by 3 bases and J by 0 bases; unmatched bases: 5. This CDR3 has 15 residues. The CDR3 loop is CASSQGTASSYEQYF. The CDR3 DNA follows: TGCGCCAGCAGCCAGGGGACAGCATCCTCCTACGAGCAGTACTTC.

The chain links TRBV6-1 to TRBJ1-5; 10 bases fit TRBD1. After removal of 9 bases from V and 0 bases from J, the junction contained 14 bases not matched to a gene. Germline loops: CDR1 MNHNS, CDR2 SASEGT. The CDR3 runs to 18 residues. The CDR3 reads CASRDRDRGAYSNQPQHF. CDR3 in DNA: TGTGCCAGTCGTGACCGGGACAGGGGAGCTTATAGCAATCAGCCCCAGCATTTT.

This clonotype was counted a few times. The rearrangement uses TRBV9 and TRBJ2-2; TRBD1 matches at 8 bases. V was clipped by 0 bases and J by 4 bases; unmatched bases: 5. Germline loops: CDR1 SGDLS, CDR2 YYNGEE. CDR3 length: 16 amino acids. CDR3 residues: CASSVGPGGFTGELFF. The CDR3 coding sequence is TGTGCCAGCAGCGTAGGGCCAGGGGGCTTCACCGGGGAGCTGTTTTTT.

In this sample, this clonotype turned up a few times. The chain employs TRBV5-1 and TRBJ2-7, with a possible D match to TRBD2 (5 bases). From germline, CDR1 is SGHRS and CDR2 YFSETQ. The CDR3 has 14 amino acids. Trimming took 0 bases from V and 2 from J, leaving 9 bases between them. The DNA of the CDR3 is TGCGCCAGCAGCTTGGGGGAGCCTACCTACGAGCAGTACTTC. Translation gives CASSLGEPTYEQYF.

This clonotype was detected a few times. The J gene is TRBJ1-1, the V gene TRBV6-2 or TRBV6-3; D gene ambiguous. The CDR3 consists of 13 residues. The germline V gene has CDR1 MNHEY and CDR2 SVGEGT. Trimming removed 6 bases at V and 1 base at J, with 9 bases between. The CDR3 here is CASSERQNTEAFF. CDR3 DNA: TGTGCCAGCAGCGAAAGACAGAACACTGAAGCTTTCTTT.

The chain joins TRBV7-3 to TRBJ2-1; TRBD2 matches at 12 bases. Germline V gene lookup returns CDR1 SGHTA and CDR2 FQGTGA. This CDR3 comprises 16 residues. Losses at the gene ends were 4 bases for V and 9 bases for J; bases not matched to a gene: 10. This CDR3 reads CASSSASSGGAFEQFF. The CDR3 coding sequence is TGTGCCAGCAGCTCCGCCTCTAGCGGGGGGGCATTTGAGCAGTTCTTC. The full variable domain, rest sourced from reference TRBV7-3 and TRBJ2-1, is GAGVSQTPSNKVTEKGKYVELRCDPISGHTALYWYRQSLGQGPEFLIYFQGTGAADDSGLPNDRFFAVRPEGSVSTLKIQRTERGDSAVYLCASSSASSGGAFEQFFGPGTRLTVL.

This clonotype was detected many times. The chain has TRBV4-3 and TRBJ1-4; 8 bases agree with TRBD1. Germline CDR1 LGHNA, CDR2 YSLEER. This CDR3 has 16 residues. The ends lost 2 bases at V and 5 bases at J; junction bases unmatched: 7. The CDR3 nucleotides read TGCGCCAGCAGCCAAAACCTGGGACAGGCAAATGAAAAACTGTTTTTT. This translates into CASSQNLGQANEKLFF.